Shown below are 28 T cell receptor beta chains from a single sample sequenced in a study of blood T cell repertoires in COVID-19. TCRdb's copy holds only in-frame clones and misses some; the assay was immunoSEQ multiplex PCR. The profile shows approximately 220,000 clones, about 83% of them singletons. Sequenced sample: PBMCs or T cells enriched from blood (not recorded which). These TCRs come from a woman aged 45-60 years who had been exposed to COVID-19.

The rearrangement joins TRBV6-4 to TRBJ2-1; tentative D call: TRBD1 (6 bases). Per the germline V gene, CDR1 is MRHNA and CDR2 is SNTAGT. The CDR3 runs 15 residues. Trimming shortened V by 6 bases and J by 4 bases, and 16 bases separated the two germline ends. The CDR3 spells CASSPSQGAYNEQFF. In nucleotides, the CDR3 is TGTGCCAGCAGCCCGTCACAGGGCGCGTACAATGAGCAGTTCTTC.

V gene TRBV6-4 combines with J gene TRBJ2-2; D may be TRBD1 (6 bases). The CDR3 loop spans 13 amino acids. Germline CDR1 MRHNA, CDR2 SNTAGT. V was trimmed by 6 bases and J by 6 bases, leaving 11 bases between them. This CDR3 is CASSTGFSGELFF. The CDR3 DNA reads TGTGCCAGCAGCACAGGGTTCTCCGGGGAGCTGTTTTTT.

The chain has TRBV6-5 and TRBJ1-4; D might be TRBD1 (6 bases). V lost 5 bases and J 5 bases, leaving 15 bases between the germline ends. Germline V lookup: CDR1 MNHEY, CDR2 SVGAGI. CDR3 length: 15 residues. The DNA of the CDR3 is TGTGCCAGCAGTCCGGAGGGGGGGCGGAATGAAAAACTGTTTTTT. It codes for CASSPEGGRNEKLFF.

The CDR3 DNA is TGTGCCATCAGGGAACTAAAAGGCTATGGCTACACCTTC. It encodes CAIRELKGYGYTF. J is TRBJ1-2 and V is TRBV10-3, with no clear D. Germline CDR1 is ENHRY and CDR2 is SYGVKD. Trimming pared 6 bases from V and 4 bases from J, leaving 12 bases between. The CDR3 spans 13 residues.

The chain carries TRBV5-6 and TRBJ2-1, with D possibly being TRBD2 (5 bases). The germline CDR1 and CDR2 sequences are SGHDT and YYEEEE. Between the trimmed V and J ends, which lost 0 bases and 3 bases, there was a span of 7 bases. CDR3 length equals 14 residues. CDR3 region: CASSLERLYNEQFF. CDR3 bases: TGTGCCAGCAGCTTGGAGCGGCTCTACAATGAGCAGTTCTTC.

This clone was seen only once. The chain carries TRBV24-1 and TRBJ2-1; 8 nucleotides line up with TRBD1. Germline lookup yields CDR1 KGHDR and CDR2 SFDVKD. Unmatched junction bases numbered 12, after V lost 5 bases and J lost 10 bases. The CDR3 has 15 residues. The CDR3 DNA sequence: TGTGCCACCAGTGGGTTGGCAGGGGGCAGGGGCGAGCAGTTCTTC. This encodes CATSGLAGGRGEQFF.

This clone was counted between two and nine times. The J gene is TRBJ1-1, the V gene TRBV29-1; D might be TRBD1 (6 bases). The CDR3 length is 13 residues. Germline V lookup: CDR1 SQVTM, CDR2 ANQGSEA. Trimming pared 1 base from V and 1 base from J, leaving 7 bases between. CDR3 sequence: CSVEGTANTEAFF. The DNA of the CDR3 is TGCAGCGTTGAAGGGACAGCGAACACTGAAGCTTTCTTT. The whole variable domain, filled in from reference TRBV29-1 and TRBJ1-1, reads SAVISQKPSRDICQRGTSLTIQCQVDSQVTMMFWYRQQPGQSLTLIATANQGSEATYESGFVIDKFPISRPNLTFSTLTVSNMSPEDSSIYLCSVEGTANTEAFFGQGTRLTVV.

The chain combines TRBV19 with TRBJ1-2, with D perhaps TRBD1 (6 bases). This CDR3 is built from 15 residues. Trimming pared 3 bases from V and 1 base from J, leaving 12 bases between. Germline V gene sequence: CDR1 LNHDA, CDR2 SQIVND (reference sequence). The CDR3 loop is CASSMGRDINYGYTF. The CDR3 bases are TGTGCCAGTAGTATGGGTCGGGACATTAACTATGGCTACACCTTC.

The rearrangement uses TRBV5-1 and TRBJ1-1, with 8 bases aligning to TRBD1. V lost 1 base, J lost 2 bases, and 1 base stayed unmatched. From germline, CDR1 is SGHRS and CDR2 YFSETQ. The CDR3 totals 14 residues. DNA of the CDR3: TGCGCCAGCAGCTTGCAGGGGGCCAACACTGAAGCTTTCTTT. The encoded protein is CASSLQGANTEAFF.

The chain recombines TRBV9 with TRBJ1-1; D is perhaps TRBD1 (5 bases). The germline CDR1 and CDR2 sequences are SGDLS and YYNGEE. The CDR3 extends over 13 amino acids. Between the trimmed V and J ends, which lost 0 bases and 5 bases, there was a span of 8 bases. CDR3 DNA sequence: TGTGCCAGCAGCGTAGGCAGGGCTACTGAAGCTTTCTTT. This gives the protein CASSVGRATEAFF.

This clone appeared a few times. This chain connects TRBV10-3 to TRBJ2-2; possibly TRBD2 for D (7 bases). CDR1 and CDR2 (germline): ENHRY, SYGVKD. V lost 9 bases and J 1 base, leaving 12 bases between the germline ends. The CDR3 is 14 residues long. This CDR3 is CAISRGGNTGELFF. CDR3 coding DNA: TGTGCCATATCAAGGGGGGGGAACACCGGGGAGCTGTTTTTT.

The rearrangement uses TRBV11-2 and TRBJ2-3; D is perhaps TRBD2 (6 bases). Between the trimmed V and J ends, which lost 0 bases and 8 bases, there was a span of 6 bases. CDR3 size: 12 residues. Germline V CDR1 and CDR2: SGHAT, FQNNGV. CDR3 residues: CASSLEGGTQYF. DNA for the CDR3: TGTGCCAGCAGCTTAGAGGGGGGTACGCAGTATTTT. Full variable domain (outside the CDR3, taken from reference TRBV11-2 and TRBJ2-3): EAGVAQSPRYKIIEKRQSVAFWCNPISGHATLYWYQQILGQGPKLLIQFQNNGVVDDSQLPKDRFSAERLKGVDSTLKIQPAKLEDSAVYLCASSLEGGTQYFGPGTRLTVL.

The chain uses TRBV2 and TRBJ2-7; D perhaps matches TRBD2 (6 bases). The ends were cut back, 7 bases at V and 6 bases at J, with 19 bases in the middle. CDR3 length: 14 amino acids. Germline V gene data show CDR1 as SNHLY and CDR2 as FYNNEI. Written as DNA, the CDR3 is TGTGCCAGCATGAGGGGACTCCCCGGGGGCGAGCAGTACTTC. Translation gives CASMRGLPGGEQYF. Looking up the rest from reference TRBV2 and TRBJ2-7 gives the full variable domain: EPEVTQTPSHQVTQMGQEVILRCVPISNHLYFYWYRQILGQKVEFLVSFYNNEISEKSEIFDDQFSVERPDGSNFTLKIRSTKLEDSAMYFCASMRGLPGGEQYFGPGTRLTVT.

V and J are TRBV13 and TRBJ1-2; D is perhaps TRBD1 (6 bases). The CDR3 has 12 residues. V gave up 5 bases and J gave up 8 bases, with 12 bases separating them. In germline, CDR1 is PRHDT, CDR2 FYEKMQ (reference sequence). The CDR3 protein is CASSQDSSGYTF. As DNA, the CDR3 is TGTGCCAGCAGCCAGGACAGCTCGGGCTACACCTTC.

The chain is built from TRBV27 and TRBJ2-7; 8 bases align to TRBD1. CDR1 is MNHEY, CDR2 SMNVEV, per germline (reference sequence). Trimming cost V 3 bases and J 6 bases; bases outside gene matches: 10. This CDR3 spans 15 amino acids. CDR3 DNA: TGTGCCAGCAGTTTTTTAGGACAGGGATTATCCGAGCAGTACTTC. Residues: CASSFLGQGLSEQYF.

The rearrangement joins TRBV9 to TRBJ1-2; perhaps TRBD1 as D (5 bases). This CDR3 has 14 residues. The V gene lost 0 bases and the J gene lost 6 bases, with 12 bases spanning the gap. The germline V gene encodes CDR1 SGDLS and CDR2 YYNGEE. CDR3 in DNA: TGTGCCAGCAGCGTAGAAGGGCAGGGTCATGGCTACACCTTC. Its protein is CASSVEGQGHGYTF.

The chain joins TRBV5-1 to TRBJ1-1; TRBD1 matches 10 bases. The CDR3 is made up of 14 amino acids. The trim removed 6 bases at V and 1 base at J, leaving 3 bases unmatched. CDR1 SGHRS and CDR2 YFSETQ come from the germline V gene. In DNA, the CDR3 is TGCGCCAGCACGAGGGACAGGGGGAACACTGAAGCTTTCTTT. Its translation: CASTRDRGNTEAFF.

The J gene is TRBJ1-3, the V gene TRBV28; 8 bases map to TRBD1. The germline CDR1 and CDR2 sequences are MDHEN and SYDVKM. CDR3 length: 16 residues. The trim removed 5 bases at V and 3 bases at J, leaving 9 bases unmatched. The CDR3 spells CASSAPTGVVGNTIYF. The DNA of the CDR3 is TGTGCCAGCAGTGCCCCGACAGGGGTGGTTGGAAACACCATATATTTT.

V usage is TRBV2 and J usage is TRBJ1-5, with D perhaps matching TRBD1 (6 bases). Germline V gene lookup returns CDR1 SNHLY and CDR2 FYNNEI. Trimming took off 5 bases at V and 5 bases at J, with 13 bases between the two ends. This CDR3 has 14 residues. CDR3 protein: CASSPGQTYQPQHF. Here the CDR3 DNA reads TGTGCCAGCAGTCCCGGACAGACGTATCAGCCCCAGCATTTT. Combining the CDR3 with reference TRBV2 and TRBJ1-5 gives the whole variable domain EPEVTQTPSHQVTQMGQEVILRCVPISNHLYFYWYRQILGQKVEFLVSFYNNEISEKSEIFDDQFSVERPDGSNFTLKIRSTKLEDSAMYFCASSPGQTYQPQHFGDGTRLSIL.

The chain has TRBV9 and TRBJ2-7; no definite D call. The CDR3 runs to 15 residues. The V gene's germline CDR1 is SGDLS and CDR2 YYNGEE. The ends were cut back, 0 bases at V and 1 base at J, with 11 bases in the middle. The CDR3 loop reads CASSVGWSSSYEQYF. CDR3 sequence (DNA): TGTGCCAGCAGCGTAGGTTGGTCTAGTTCCTACGAGCAGTACTTC.

This chain joins TRBV5-1 and TRBJ1-1; TRBD1 aligns across 10 bases. Germline V gene lookup returns CDR1 SGHRS and CDR2 YFSETQ. The CDR3 runs to 17 residues. The junction had 9 bases not matched to a gene; V was cut back by 4 bases and J by 0 bases. The CDR3 loop reads CASSPRDRGNMNTEAFF. The CDR3 DNA reads as TGCGCCAGCAGCCCCCGGGACAGGGGAAATATGAACACTGAAGCTTTCTTT. Filled out from reference TRBV5-1 and TRBJ1-1, the complete variable domain reads KAGVTQTPRYLIKTRGQQVTLSCSPISGHRSVSWYQQTPGQGLQFLFEYFSETQRNKGNFPGRFSGRQFSNSRSEMNVSTLELGDSALYLCASSPRDRGNMNTEAFFGQGTRLTVV.

This rearrangement joins TRBV2 to TRBJ2-1; 13 bases fit TRBD2. The V segment lost 10 bases and the J segment 6 bases; nucleotides outside the gene matches: 6. From germline, CDR1 is SNHLY and CDR2 FYNNEI. This CDR3 is built from 14 residues. Written as DNA, the CDR3 is TGTGCCACGACGACTAGCGGGGGGAGCAATGAGCAGTTCTTC. It specifies CATTTSGGSNEQFF. Full variable domain (remainder filled in from reference TRBV2 and TRBJ2-1): EPEVTQTPSHQVTQMGQEVILRCVPISNHLYFYWYRQILGQKVEFLVSFYNNEISEKSEIFDDQFSVERPDGSNFTLKIRSTKLEDSAMYFCATTTSGGSNEQFFGPGTRLTVL.

V is TRBV12-3 or TRBV12-4 and J is TRBJ1-2; 7 positions agree with TRBD1. The V and J ends lost 6 bases and 5 bases, in that order; junction bases with no gene match: 6. The CDR3 covers 13 residues. The DNA for the CDR3 is TGTGCCAGCAGCTCAGGGGACAGATATGGCTACACCTTC. Translated, it gives CASSSGDRYGYTF.

The genes are TRBV5-1 and TRBJ1-2; D gene uncertain. Germline loops: CDR1 SGHRS, CDR2 YFSETQ. The CDR3 covers 13 residues. Trimming shortened V by 0 bases and J by 7 bases, and 10 bases separated the two germline ends. CDR3 sequence reads: CASSLDDSGGYTF. The DNA for the CDR3 is TGCGCCAGCAGCTTGGACGATTCGGGTGGCTACACCTTC.

The rearrangement links TRBV19 to TRBJ2-5; 12 bases are shared with TRBD1. With V trimmed by 4 bases and J by 7 bases, 10 bases remained unmatched. This CDR3 comprises 16 residues. The germline CDR1 and CDR2 sequences are LNHDA and SQIVND (reference sequence). The CDR3, as DNA: TGTGCCAGTAGTAGGGGCCCGGGACAGGGGGCCGGGACCCAGTACTTC. Amino acids: CASSRGPGQGAGTQYF.

The rearrangement uses TRBV5-6 and TRBJ2-3, with 8 bases fitting TRBD1. Looked up from germline, CDR1 is SGHDT and CDR2 is YYEEEE. The CDR3 is made up of 13 amino acids. Unmatched junction bases numbered 9, after V lost 10 bases and J lost 5 bases. For the CDR3, the DNA is TGTGCCGGCCAAACAGGGGGGCGAGATACGCAGTATTTT. The encoded protein is CAGQTGGRDTQYF.

The CDR3 DNA reads as TGTGCCAGCAGTTTATACAGAAACACCATATATTTT. It translates to CASSLYRNTIYF. The chain couples TRBV12-3 or TRBV12-4 to TRBJ1-3, with D uncertain. Trimming removed 2 bases at V and 5 bases at J, with 4 bases between. CDR3 length equals 12 residues.

This clone was counted between two and nine times. CDR3 protein: CASSGQGTDTQYF. In nucleotides, the CDR3 is TGCGCCAGCAGTGGACAGGGAACAGATACGCAGTATTTT. The chain has TRBV5-1 and TRBJ2-3; 8 nucleotides agree with TRBD1. Germline loops: CDR1 SGHRS, CDR2 YFSETQ. J was trimmed by 3 bases and V by 5 bases; bases with no gene match: 2. The CDR3 runs 13 residues.